Detailed here is one T cell receptor beta chain. The sample comes from a study of blood T cell repertoires in COVID-19. The overall study: Samples representing acute and convalescent COVID-19 were sourced from the United States, Italy and Spain. PBMCs, B-cell-depleted T cells, or T cells were the source of the cDNA or gDNA that made up the material.

Libraries were prepared by immunoSEQ multiplex PCR; TCRdb keeps only in-frame clonotypes and omits some of them. The sample records about 370,000 clones, roughly nine tenths being singletons. The CDR3 covers 14 residues. Per the germline V gene, CDR1 is MDHEN and CDR2 is SYDVKM. V lost 4 bases to trimming and J lost 7 bases, with 17 bases between them. Participant age was about 18 to 100 years, and participants resided in roughly 25 US areas. Participant reports of clinical history set cohort assignment. The sequence was collected from a man aged 18 to 30 who had recovered from COVID-19. The sequenced material came from PBMCs or T cells enriched from blood (not recorded which). The chain is built from TRBV28 and TRBJ2-7; the D gene is possibly TRBD1 (5 bases). This CDR3 reads CASSSAGKKSEQYF. As DNA, the CDR3 is TGTGCCAGCAGTTCCGCAGGGAAGAAAAGTGAGCAGTACTTC.